This TCR beta chain appears in the sequencing data of a study of T cell responses to AZD1222 COVID-19 vaccine. Study outcomes and limitations: Only 5 to 7 AZD1222 recipients were seropositive at baseline. The breadth and depth of Spike-specific TCRs increased once two AZD1222 doses had been given. In all cases, repertoires were sampled only after the peak T cell response.

Doses given second, at about 4 or about 12 weeks, were pooled. The germline V gene encodes CDR1 LGHDT and CDR2 YNNKEL (reference sequence). V gave up 4 bases and J gave up 3 bases, with 14 bases separating them. This CDR3 region has 15 residues. As concerns this clone: Its matching antigen is unknown.

The repertoire was sequenced with immunoSEQ multiplex PCR; TCRdb's copy has only in-frame clones and lacks some. The sample has 150,000 to 200,000 clones; 92% are singletons. Sample: peripheral blood, taken 28 days after the second AZD1222 dose. This sequence originates from an adult who received the AZD1222 COVID-19 vaccine. The gene calls are TRBV3-1 (or the pseudogene TRBV3-2) and TRBJ2-3; D could derive from TRBD1 or TRBD2 (6 bases each). This chain's CDR3 is CASSPLGAGTDTQYF. CDR3 coding DNA: TGTGCCAGCAGCCCCTTGGGGGCGGGGACAGATACGCAGTATTTT.